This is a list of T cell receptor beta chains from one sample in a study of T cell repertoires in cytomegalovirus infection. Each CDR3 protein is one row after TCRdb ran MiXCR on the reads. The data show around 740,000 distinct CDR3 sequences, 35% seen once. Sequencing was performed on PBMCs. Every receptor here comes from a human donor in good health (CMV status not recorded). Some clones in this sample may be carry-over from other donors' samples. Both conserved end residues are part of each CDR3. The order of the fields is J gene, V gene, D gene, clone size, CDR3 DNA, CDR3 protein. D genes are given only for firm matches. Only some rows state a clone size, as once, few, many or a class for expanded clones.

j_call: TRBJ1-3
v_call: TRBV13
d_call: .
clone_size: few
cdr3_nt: TGTGCCAGCAGCTTAGGTGGGCTATCTGGAAACACCATATATTTT
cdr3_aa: CASSLGGLSGNTIYF

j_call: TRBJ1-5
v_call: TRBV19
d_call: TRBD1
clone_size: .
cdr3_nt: TGTGCCAGTAGCCCACAGGGGTTTGGCAATCAGCCCCAGCATTTT
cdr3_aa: CASSPQGFGNQPQHF

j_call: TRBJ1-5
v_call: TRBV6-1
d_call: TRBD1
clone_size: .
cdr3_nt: TGTGCCAGCAGTGTCCTACACCGGGACAGGGGTCAGCCCCAGCATTTT
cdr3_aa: CASSVLHRDRGQPQHF

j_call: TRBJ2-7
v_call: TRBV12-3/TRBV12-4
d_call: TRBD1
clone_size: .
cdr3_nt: TGTGCCAGCAGTTTAGAACAGGGGATGGCCTACGAGCAGTACTTC
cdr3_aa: CASSLEQGMAYEQYF

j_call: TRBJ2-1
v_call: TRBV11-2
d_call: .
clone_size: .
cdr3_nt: TGTGCCAGCAGCTGGGGACCCCCGAGCTCCTACAATGAGCAGTTCTTC
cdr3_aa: CASSWGPPSSYNEQFF

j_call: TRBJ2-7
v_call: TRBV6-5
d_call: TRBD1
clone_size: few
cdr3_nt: TGTGCCAGCAGTTACGGGGACAGCTCCTACGAGCAGTACTTC
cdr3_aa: CASSYGDSSYEQYF

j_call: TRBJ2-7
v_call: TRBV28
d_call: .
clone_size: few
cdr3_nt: TGTGCCAGCAGTTTAATCCGGCGATCCCCCAGCTCCTACGAGCAGTACTTC
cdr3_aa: CASSLIRRSPSSYEQYF

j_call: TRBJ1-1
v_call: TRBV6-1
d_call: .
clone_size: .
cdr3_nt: TGTGCCACCTGGTTTGCCTGGATGAACACTGAAGCTTTCTTT
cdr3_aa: CATWFAWMNTEAFF

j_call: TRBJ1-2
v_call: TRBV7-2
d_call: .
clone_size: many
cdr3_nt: TGTGCCAGCAGCTTCCTTACTACGTATGGCTACACCTTC
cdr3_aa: CASSFLTTYGYTF

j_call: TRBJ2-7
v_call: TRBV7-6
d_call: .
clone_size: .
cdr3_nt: TGTGCCAGCAGCCCCCGTCGGGGGAGCTCCTACGAGCAGTACTTC
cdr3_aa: CASSPRRGSSYEQYF

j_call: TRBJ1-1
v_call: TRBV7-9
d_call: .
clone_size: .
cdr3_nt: TGTGCCAGCAGCCCCCCCGGACACCTGAACACTGAAGCTTTCTTT
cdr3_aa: CASSPPGHLNTEAFF

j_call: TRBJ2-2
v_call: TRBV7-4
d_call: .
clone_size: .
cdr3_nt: TGTGCCAGCAGCTTAGGGGTGACAAACACCGGGGAGCTGTTTTTT
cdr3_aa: CASSLGVTNTGELFF

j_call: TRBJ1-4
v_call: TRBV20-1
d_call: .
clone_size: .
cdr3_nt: TGCAGTGCTATTGGCACGGAAACGAGTGAAAAACTGTTTTTT
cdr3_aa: CSAIGTETSEKLFF

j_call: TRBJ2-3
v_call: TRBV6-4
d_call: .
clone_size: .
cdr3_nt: TGTGCCAGCAGTGACTCGCTTAGGGGCGGGCAGTATTTT
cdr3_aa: CASSDSLRGGQYF

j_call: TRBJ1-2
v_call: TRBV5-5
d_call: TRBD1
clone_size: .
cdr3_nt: TGTGCCAGCAGCTTCGCGGGACAGGCTTTTAACTATGGCTACACCTTC
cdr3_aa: CASSFAGQAFNYGYTF

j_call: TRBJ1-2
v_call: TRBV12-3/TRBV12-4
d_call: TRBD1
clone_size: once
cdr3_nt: TGTGCCAGCAGTCCGGGACAGGGGGGGGACTATGGCTACACCTTC
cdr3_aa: CASSPGQGGDYGYTF

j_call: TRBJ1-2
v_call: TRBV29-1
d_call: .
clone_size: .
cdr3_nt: TGCAGCGTTGTGGGCTACTATGGCTACACCTTC
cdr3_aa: CSVVGYYGYTF

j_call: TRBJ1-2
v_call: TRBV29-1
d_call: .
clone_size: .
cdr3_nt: TGCAGCGTTGGACGAGAGAACTATGGCTACACCTTC
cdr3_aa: CSVGRENYGYTF

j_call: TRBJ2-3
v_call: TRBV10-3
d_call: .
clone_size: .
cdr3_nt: TGTGCCATCAGTGAGTCGAATCCCGGGGTCAACACAGATACGCAGTATTTT
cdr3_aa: CAISESNPGVNTDTQYF

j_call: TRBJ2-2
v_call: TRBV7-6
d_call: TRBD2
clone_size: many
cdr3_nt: TGTGCCAGCTCCTTACAGAGCGGGAGAGGAACCGGGGAGCTGTTTTTT
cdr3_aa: CASSLQSGRGTGELFF

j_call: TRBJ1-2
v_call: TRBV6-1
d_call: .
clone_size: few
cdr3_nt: TGTGCCAGCAGCCCACAGGGTTTTGACTACACCTTC
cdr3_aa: CASSPQGFDYTF

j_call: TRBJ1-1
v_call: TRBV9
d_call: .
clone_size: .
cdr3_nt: TGTGCCAGCAGCGTAGGTGGCACTGCGTGGTCCGAAGCTTTCTTT
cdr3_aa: CASSVGGTAWSEAFF